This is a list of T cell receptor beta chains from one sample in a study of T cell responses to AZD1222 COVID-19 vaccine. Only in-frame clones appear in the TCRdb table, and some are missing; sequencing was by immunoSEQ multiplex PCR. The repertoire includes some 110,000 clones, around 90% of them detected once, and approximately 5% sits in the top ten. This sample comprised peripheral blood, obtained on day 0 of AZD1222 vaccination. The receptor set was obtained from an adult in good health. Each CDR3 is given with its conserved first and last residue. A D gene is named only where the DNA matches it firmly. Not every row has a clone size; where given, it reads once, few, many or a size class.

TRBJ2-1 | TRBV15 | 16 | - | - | CATSREAGVAFNEQFF | TGTGCCACCAGCAGAGAGGCGGGTGTAGCGTTCAATGAGCAGTTCTTC
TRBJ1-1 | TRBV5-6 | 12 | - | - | CASSRDGTEAFF | TGTGCCAGCAGCCGGGACGGGACGGAAGCTTTCTTT
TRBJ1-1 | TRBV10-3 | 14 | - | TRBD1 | CAISAGQGGAEAFF | TGTGCCATCAGCGCGGGACAGGGAGGCGCTGAAGCTTTCTTT
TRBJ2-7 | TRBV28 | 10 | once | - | CASSFQEQYF | TGTGCCAGCAGTTTTCAAGAGCAGTACTTC
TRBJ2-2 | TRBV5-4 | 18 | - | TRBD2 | CASSLAVAGGRRTGELFF | TGTGCCAGCAGCTTGGCCGTCGCGGGAGGGCGTCGGACCGGGGAGCTGTTTTTT
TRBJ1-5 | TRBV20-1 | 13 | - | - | CSASESADQPQHF | TGCAGTGCTAGTGAGTCAGCTGATCAGCCCCAGCATTTT
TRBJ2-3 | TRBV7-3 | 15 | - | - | CASSLQVGVTDTQYF | TGTGCCAGCAGCTTACAAGTGGGGGTCACAGATACGCAGTATTTT
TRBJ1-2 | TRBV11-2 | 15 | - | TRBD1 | CASSLGTGVDYGYTF | TGTGCCAGCAGCTTAGGGACAGGGGTGGACTATGGCTACACCTTC
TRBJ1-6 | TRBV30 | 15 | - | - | CAFPPQIGRNSPLHF | TGTGCCTTCCCCCCCCAGATAGGGCGCAATTCACCCCTCCACTTT
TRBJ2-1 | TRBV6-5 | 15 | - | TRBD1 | CASSYSRGQGLEQFF | TGTGCCAGCAGTTACTCGAGGGGGCAGGGTCTTGAGCAGTTCTTC
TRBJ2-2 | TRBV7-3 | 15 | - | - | CASSFQAENTGELFF | TGTGCCAGCAGCTTCCAAGCGGAGAACACCGGGGAGCTGTTTTTT
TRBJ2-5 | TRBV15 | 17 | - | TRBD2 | CATSRSGLAGYRETQYF | TGTGCCACCAGCAGATCCGGACTAGCGGGATACCGAGAGACCCAGTACTTC
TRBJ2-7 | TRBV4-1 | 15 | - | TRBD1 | CASSPGAGGVYEQYF | TGCGCCAGCAGCCCCGGTGCAGGGGGTGTCTACGAGCAGTACTTC
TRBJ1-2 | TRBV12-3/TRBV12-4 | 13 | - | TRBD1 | CASSRDRVDGYTF | TGTGCCAGCAGCAGGGACAGGGTGGATGGCTACACCTTC
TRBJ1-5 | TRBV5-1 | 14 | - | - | CASNRTVGNQPQHF | TGCGCCAGCAACCGGACAGTGGGCAATCAGCCCCAGCATTTT
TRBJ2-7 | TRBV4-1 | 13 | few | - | CASSQDLQGEQYF | TGCGCCAGCAGCCAAGACCTTCAGGGCGAGCAGTACTTC
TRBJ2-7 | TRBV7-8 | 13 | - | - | CASSFGLTYEQYF | TGTGCCAGCAGCTTTGGGCTAACCTACGAGCAGTACTTC
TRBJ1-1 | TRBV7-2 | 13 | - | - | CASSWGQNTEAFF | TGTGCCAGCAGCTGGGGGCAGAACACTGAAGCTTTCTTT
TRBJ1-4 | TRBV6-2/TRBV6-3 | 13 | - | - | CASSSSSPLGLFF | TGTGCCAGCAGCTCAAGTTCGCCTTTGGGGCTGTTTTTT
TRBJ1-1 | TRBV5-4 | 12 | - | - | CASSLQGTEAFF | TGTGCCAGCAGCTTACAGGGAACTGAAGCTTTCTTT
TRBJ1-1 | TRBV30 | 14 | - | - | CAWSGSRVATEAFF | TGTGCCTGGAGTGGGAGCAGGGTGGCCACTGAAGCTTTCTTT
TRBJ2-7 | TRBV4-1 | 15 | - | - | CASSQDDRTTYEQYF | TGCGCCAGCAGCCAAGATGATAGGACTACCTACGAGCAGTACTTC
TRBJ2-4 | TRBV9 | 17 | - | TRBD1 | CASSRTRDRESKNIQYF | TGTGCCAGCAGCCGAACCAGGGACAGGGAGTCCAAAAACATTCAGTACTTC
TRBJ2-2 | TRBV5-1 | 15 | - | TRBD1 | CASSLTDRDTGELFF | TGCGCCAGCAGCTTGACGGACAGGGACACCGGGGAGCTGTTTTTT
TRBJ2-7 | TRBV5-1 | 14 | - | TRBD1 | CASSPFQQGTEQYF | TGCGCCAGCAGCCCCTTCCAACAGGGGACCGAGCAGTACTTC
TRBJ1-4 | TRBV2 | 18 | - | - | CASETSPAHRSTNEKLFF | TGTGCCAGTGAAACCTCTCCAGCACACAGGTCAACTAATGAAAAACTGTTTTTT
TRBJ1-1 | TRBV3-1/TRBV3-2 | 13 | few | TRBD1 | CASAHRGYTEAFF | TGTGCCAGCGCACACAGGGGCTACACTGAAGCTTTCTTT
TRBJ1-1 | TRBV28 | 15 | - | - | CASSHRTTGDTEAFF | TGTGCCAGCAGTCATAGGACGACCGGGGACACTGAAGCTTTCTTT
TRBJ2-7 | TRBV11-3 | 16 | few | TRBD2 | CASSPGVTSGYDEQYF | TGTGCCAGCAGCCCGGGAGTGACTAGCGGGTATGACGAGCAGTACTTC
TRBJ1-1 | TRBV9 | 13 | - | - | CASSVGPQGQAFF | TGTGCCAGCAGCGTAGGTCCCCAGGGCCAAGCTTTCTTT
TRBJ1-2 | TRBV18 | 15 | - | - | CASSPGSGTLYGYTF | TGTGCCAGCTCACCTGGGTCAGGGACTCTCTATGGCTACACCTTC
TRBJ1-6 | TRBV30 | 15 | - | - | CAWSPVFSYNSPLHF | TGTGCCTGGAGTCCGGTCTTCTCCTATAATTCACCCCTCCACTTT
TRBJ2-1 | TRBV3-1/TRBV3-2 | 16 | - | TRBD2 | CASSKLAGGGNNEQFF | TGTGCCAGCAGCAAGCTAGCGGGGGGGGGAAACAATGAGCAGTTCTTC
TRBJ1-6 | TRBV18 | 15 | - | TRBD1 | CASSLGQGTNSPLHF | TGTGCCAGCTCACTAGGACAGGGGACAAATTCACCCCTCCACTTT
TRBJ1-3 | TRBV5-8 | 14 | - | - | CASSFRRLGNTIYF | TGTGCCAGCAGCTTCAGGAGACTTGGAAACACCATATATTTT
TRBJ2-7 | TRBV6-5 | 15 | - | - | CASSYSKQGGDEQYF | TGTGCCAGCAGTTACTCGAAGCAGGGGGGCGACGAGCAGTACTTC
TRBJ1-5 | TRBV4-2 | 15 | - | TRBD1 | CASSHGTGSNQPQHF | TGTGCCAGCAGCCATGGGACAGGTAGCAATCAGCCCCAGCATTTT
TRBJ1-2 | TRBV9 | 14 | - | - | CASSSGQGSYGYTF | TGTGCCAGCAGCTCCGGGCAGGGGAGCTATGGCTACACCTTC
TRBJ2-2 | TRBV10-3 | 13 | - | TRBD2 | CAILAGVSGELFF | TGTGCCATCCTAGCGGGAGTTTCCGGGGAGCTGTTTTTT
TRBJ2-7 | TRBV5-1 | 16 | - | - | CASSTSLGGVIYEQYF | TGCGCCAGCAGCACTTCATTGGGGGGCGTAATCTACGAGCAGTACTTC
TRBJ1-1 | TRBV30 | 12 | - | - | CAWVSWGTEAFF | TGTGCCTGGGTCTCATGGGGCACTGAAGCTTTCTTT
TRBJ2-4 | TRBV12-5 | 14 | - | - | CASGLVRSENIQYF | TGTGCTAGTGGTTTGGTACGCTCTGAAAACATTCAGTACTTC
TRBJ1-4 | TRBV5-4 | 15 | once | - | CASSLRGRQGEKLFF | TGTGCCAGCAGCTTGCGGGGGCGGCAGGGTGAAAAACTGTTTTTT
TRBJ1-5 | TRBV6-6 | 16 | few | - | CASSRLGQGINQPQHF | TGTGCCAGCAGTCGTTTGGGGCAGGGCATAAATCAGCCCCAGCATTTT
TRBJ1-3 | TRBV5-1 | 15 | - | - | CASSLGGRSGNTIYF | TGCGCCAGCAGCTTGGGCGGACGCTCTGGAAACACCATATATTTT
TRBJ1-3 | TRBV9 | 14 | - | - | CASSVGRSGNTIYF | TGTGCCAGCAGCGTAGGGCGTTCGGGAAACACCATATATTTT
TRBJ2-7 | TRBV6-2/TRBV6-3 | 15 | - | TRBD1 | CASSNRDRSSYEQYF | TGTGCCAGCAGTAACCGGGACAGATCGTCCTACGAGCAGTACTTC
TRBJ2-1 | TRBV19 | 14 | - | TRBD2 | CASRGTSGPNEQFF | TGTGCCAGCAGGGGGACTAGCGGACCGAATGAGCAGTTCTTC
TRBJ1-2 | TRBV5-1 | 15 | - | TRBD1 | CASSAGQGAHYGYTF | TGCGCCAGCAGCGCTGGACAGGGGGCTCACTATGGCTACACCTTC
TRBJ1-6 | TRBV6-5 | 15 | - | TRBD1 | CASSPTRQGSSPLHF | TGTGCCAGCAGTCCAACCCGACAGGGGAGTTCACCCCTCCACTTT
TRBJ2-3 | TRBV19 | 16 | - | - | CASSTLRAGSTDTQYF | TGTGCCAGTAGTACCCTTCGCGCAGGGTCCACAGATACGCAGTATTTT
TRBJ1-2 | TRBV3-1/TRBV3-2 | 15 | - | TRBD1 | CASSQEGSGQYGYTF | TGTGCCAGCAGCCAAGAAGGATCGGGACAGTATGGCTACACCTTC
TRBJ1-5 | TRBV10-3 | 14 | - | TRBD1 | CASTGGISNQPQHF | TGTGCCTCTACAGGGGGCATCAGCAATCAGCCCCAGCATTTT
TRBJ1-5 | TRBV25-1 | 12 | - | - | CASRMLDQPQHF | TGTGCCAGCAGGATGTTGGATCAGCCCCAGCATTTT